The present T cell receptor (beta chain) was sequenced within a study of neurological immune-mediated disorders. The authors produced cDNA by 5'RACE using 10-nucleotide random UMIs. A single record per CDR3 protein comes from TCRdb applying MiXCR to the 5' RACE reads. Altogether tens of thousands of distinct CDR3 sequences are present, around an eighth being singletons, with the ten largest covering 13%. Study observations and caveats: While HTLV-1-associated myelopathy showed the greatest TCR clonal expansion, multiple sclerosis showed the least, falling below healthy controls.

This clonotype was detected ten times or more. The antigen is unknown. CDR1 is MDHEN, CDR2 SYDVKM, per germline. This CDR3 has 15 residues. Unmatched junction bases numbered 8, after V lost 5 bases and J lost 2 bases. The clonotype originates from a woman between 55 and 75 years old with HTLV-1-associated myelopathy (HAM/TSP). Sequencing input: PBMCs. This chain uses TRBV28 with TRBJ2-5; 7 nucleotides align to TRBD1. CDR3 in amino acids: CASSGQVGLQETQYF. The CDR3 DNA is TGTGCCAGCAGTGGACAGGTCGGCCTACAAGAGACCCAGTACTTC.